This TCR beta chain stems from a study of cytomegalovirus exposure and HLA in healthy donors. Study at large: Most genotyped donors, roughly 83% of 350 to 500, had Caucasian-associated genetic ancestry.

There were likely unrecorded immune exposures, though donors were nominally healthy when sampled. This clone has just a few counts. Its target is not known. Germline CDR1 reads SGHTA; CDR2 reads FQGNSA. The CDR3 contains 15 residues. With 4 bases removed from V and 4 bases from J, the gap between germline ends came to 16 bases. The study, taken as a whole, reports: Equally common other TCR beta chains were less clonally expanded than HLA-associated ones, a later analysis found. According to a later analysis, donors in an Asian-associated ancestry cluster reportedly had fewer N-insertions than the roughly 670-donor mean.

Primers included in the PCR were 60 Vbeta and 13 Jbeta primers. Clones were sequenced by immunoSEQ multiplex PCR, and TCRdb holds only the in-frame ones, with some missing. Here the sample spans around 110,000 clones, 70% to 80% being singletons. The sample comprised PBMCs. The genes are TRBV7-2 and TRBJ1-1; no clear D gene. The clonotype comes from a young woman in good health and CMV-seronegative. The CDR3, as DNA: TGTGCCAGCAGCTGGTCTGGAGGGCTGGGCACTGAAGCTTTCTTT. This translates into CASSWSGGLGTEAFF.